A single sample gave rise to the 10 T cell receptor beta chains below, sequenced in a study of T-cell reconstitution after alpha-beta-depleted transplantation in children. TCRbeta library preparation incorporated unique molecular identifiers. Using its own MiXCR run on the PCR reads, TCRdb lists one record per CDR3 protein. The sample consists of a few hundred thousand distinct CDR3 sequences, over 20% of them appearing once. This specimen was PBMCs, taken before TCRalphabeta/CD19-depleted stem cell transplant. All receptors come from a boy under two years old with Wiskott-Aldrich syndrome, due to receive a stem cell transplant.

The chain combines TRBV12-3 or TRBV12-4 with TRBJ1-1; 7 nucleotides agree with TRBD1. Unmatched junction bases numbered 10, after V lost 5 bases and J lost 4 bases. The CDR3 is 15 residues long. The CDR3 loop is CASSHSRGRGTEAFF. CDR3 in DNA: TGTGCCAGCAGTCATTCGAGGGGGCGCGGCACTGAAGCTTTCTTT.

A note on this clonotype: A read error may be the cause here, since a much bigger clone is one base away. The CDR3 protein is CASSLGLAGITGELFF. In DNA, the CDR3 is TGTGCCAGCAGCTTAGGACTAGCGGGAATCACCGGGGAGCTGTTTTTT. The gene calls are TRBV7-6 and TRBJ2-2, with 11 bases fitting TRBD2. V lost 1 base and J lost 4; bases outside the gene matches: 2. The V gene's germline CDR1 is SGHVS and CDR2 FNYEAQ. The CDR3 covers 16 residues.

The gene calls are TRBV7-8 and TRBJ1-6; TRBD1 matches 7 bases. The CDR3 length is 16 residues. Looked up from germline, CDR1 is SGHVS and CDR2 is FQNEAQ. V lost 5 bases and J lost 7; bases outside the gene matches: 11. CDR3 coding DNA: TGTGCCAGCAGCCAAGAAGCAGGGACAGCGAATTCACCCCTCCACTTT. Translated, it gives CASSQEAGTANSPLHF.

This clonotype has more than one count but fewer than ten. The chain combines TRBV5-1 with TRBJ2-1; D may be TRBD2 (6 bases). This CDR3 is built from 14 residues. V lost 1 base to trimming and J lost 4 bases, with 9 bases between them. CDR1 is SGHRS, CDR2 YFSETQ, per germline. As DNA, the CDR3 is TGCGCCAGCAGCTTGCCCGCGGGATACAATGAGCAGTTCTTC. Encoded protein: CASSLPAGYNEQFF.

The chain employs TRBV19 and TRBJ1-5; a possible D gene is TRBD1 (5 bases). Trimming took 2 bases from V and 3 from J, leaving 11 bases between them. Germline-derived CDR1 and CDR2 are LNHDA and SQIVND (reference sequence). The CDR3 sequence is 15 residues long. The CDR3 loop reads CASSILRTHNQPQHF. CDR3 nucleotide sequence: TGTGCCAGTAGTATACTTCGGACACACAATCAGCCCCAGCATTTT.

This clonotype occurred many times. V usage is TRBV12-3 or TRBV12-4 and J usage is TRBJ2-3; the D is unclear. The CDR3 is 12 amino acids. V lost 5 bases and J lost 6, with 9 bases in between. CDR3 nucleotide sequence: TGTGCCAGCAGTCCTTTGGGGGATACGCAGTATTTT. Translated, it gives CASSPLGDTQYF.

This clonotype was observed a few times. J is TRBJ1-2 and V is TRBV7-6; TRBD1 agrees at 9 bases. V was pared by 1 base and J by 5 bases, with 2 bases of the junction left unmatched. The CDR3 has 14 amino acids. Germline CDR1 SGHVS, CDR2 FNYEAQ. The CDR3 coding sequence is TGTGCCAGCAGCTTAGGTGACAGGGGGTATGGCTACACCTTC. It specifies CASSLGDRGYGYTF.

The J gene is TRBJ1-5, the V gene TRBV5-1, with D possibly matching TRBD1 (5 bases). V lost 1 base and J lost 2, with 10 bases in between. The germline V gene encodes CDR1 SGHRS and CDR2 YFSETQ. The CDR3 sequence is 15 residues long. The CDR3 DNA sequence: TGCGCCAGCAGCTTGCTCGGGGGAGGCAATCAGCCCCAGCATTTT. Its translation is CASSLLGGGNQPQHF.

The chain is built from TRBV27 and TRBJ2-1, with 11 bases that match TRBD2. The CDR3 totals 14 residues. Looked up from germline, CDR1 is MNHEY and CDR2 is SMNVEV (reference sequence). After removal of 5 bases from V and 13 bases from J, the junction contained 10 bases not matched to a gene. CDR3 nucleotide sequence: TGTGCCAGCAGTATAGCGGGAGGGCCTCCGAAACAGTTCTTC. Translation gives CASSIAGGPPKQFF.

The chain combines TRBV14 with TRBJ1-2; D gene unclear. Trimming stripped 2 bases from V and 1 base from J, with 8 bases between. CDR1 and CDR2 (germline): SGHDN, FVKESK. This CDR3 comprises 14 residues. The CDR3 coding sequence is TGTGCCAGCAGCCAATTTGTCAGTAACTATGGCTACACCTTC. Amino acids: CASSQFVSNYGYTF.